This is a list of T cell receptor beta chains from one sample in a study of CD4 T cells in relation to SARS-CoV-2 and coronaviruses. The protocol was immunoSEQ multiplex PCR, while the TCRdb copy is restricted to in-frame clones and leaves out a portion. Of about 36,000 clones in the sample, 70% to 85% were seen once. Their cognate antigens are unknown. Sample: naive CD4+ T cells from PBMCs, cultured in vitro. The receptors derive from an adult with COVID-19. The CDR3 runs from the conserved cysteine through the conserved F or W. The order of the fields is J gene, D gene, V gene, clone size, CDR3 protein, CDR3 DNA. The D gene is left open where the match is weak. Size tells how often a clone was seen (once, few, many) or the class of an expanded clone, and some rows leave it out.

TRBJ2-2 | NA | TRBV3-1/TRBV3-2 | few | CASSQVNTGELFF | TGTGCCAGCAGCCAAGTAAACACCGGGGAGCTGTTTTTT
TRBJ2-5 | TRBD1 | TRBV4-1 | NA | CASSRSGQNQETQYF | TGCGCCAGCAGCCGGTCGGGACAGAACCAAGAGACCCAGTACTTC
TRBJ2-1 | NA | TRBV5-4 | NA | CASSLPRNNEQFF | TGTGCCAGCAGCTTGCCTAGAAACAATGAGCAGTTCTTC
TRBJ2-7 | TRBD2 | TRBV27 | NA | CASSTSGTSVYEQYF | TGTGCCAGCAGTACTTCCGGGACTAGCGTCTACGAGCAGTACTTC
TRBJ2-7 | NA | TRBV5-8 | NA | CASSLRQIYEQYF | TGTGCCAGCAGCTTGCGCCAAATCTACGAGCAGTACTTC
TRBJ2-1 | TRBD2 | TRBV7-9 | NA | CASSPRTSGSSYNEQFF | TGTGCCAGCAGCCCCCGGACTAGCGGGAGCTCCTACAATGAGCAGTTCTTC
TRBJ2-7 | NA | TRBV6-2/TRBV6-3 | few | CASGRVNAYEQYF | TGTGCCAGCGGCCGGGTTAACGCCTACGAGCAGTACTTC
TRBJ2-1 | TRBD2 | TRBV18 | NA | CASSPSGSGYNEQFF | TGTGCCAGCTCACCTAGCGGGAGTGGATACAATGAGCAGTTCTTC
TRBJ2-2 | TRBD2 | TRBV5-1 | few | CASSRTSGNANTGELFF | TGCGCCAGCAGTCGAACTAGCGGGAACGCGAACACCGGGGAGCTGTTTTTT
TRBJ2-4 | TRBD1 | TRBV19 | NA | CASRDTGTGGNIQYF | TGTGCCAGTAGGGACACCGGGACAGGGGGTAACATTCAGTACTTC
TRBJ2-1 | NA | TRBV24-1 | NA | CATSDSPYRAPYNEQFF | TGTGCCACCAGTGATTCGCCATACAGGGCCCCCTACAATGAGCAGTTCTTC
TRBJ2-1 | TRBD2 | TRBV6-4 | NA | CASSFSGGTYNEQFF | TGTGCCAGCAGTTTTAGCGGGGGTACCTACAATGAGCAGTTCTTC
TRBJ2-1 | TRBD2 | TRBV5-1 | few | CASSSRPSGRARNEQFF | TGCGCCAGCAGCTCCCGTCCTAGCGGGAGGGCTCGGAATGAGCAGTTCTTC
TRBJ1-2 | NA | TRBV21-1 | NA | CASSADRDASDGYTF | TGTGCCAGCAGCGCAGACCGGGATGCCTCTGATGGCTACACCTTC
TRBJ1-6 | NA | TRBV11-2 | NA | CASTSGNSPLHF | TGTGCCAGCACTAGTGGGAATTCACCCCTCCACTTT
TRBJ1-5 | NA | TRBV6-5 | NA | CASRQDDNQPQHF | TGTGCCAGCAGACAGGATGACAATCAGCCCCAGCATTTT
TRBJ2-1 | TRBD2 | TRBV4-2 | NA | CASSPPVDPAGINEQFF | TGTGCCAGCAGCCCACCCGTTGACCCAGCGGGGATCAATGAGCAGTTCTTC
TRBJ2-3 | NA | TRBV7-9 | NA | CASSSEASKSDTQYF | TGTGCCAGCAGCTCTGAGGCTAGCAAGTCGGATACGCAGTATTTT
TRBJ2-5 | NA | TRBV28 | NA | CASSLTPQETQYF | TGTGCCAGCAGTTTAACCCCGCAAGAGACCCAGTACTTC
TRBJ2-1 | TRBD2 | TRBV29-1 | NA | CSVGLPRERMDEQFF | TGCAGCGTTGGACTCCCGCGGGAGCGCATGGATGAGCAGTTCTTC
TRBJ2-5 | NA | TRBV5-1 | NA | CASSLGAGPEETQYF | TGCGCCAGCAGCTTGGGAGCGGGTCCGGAAGAGACCCAGTACTTC
TRBJ2-3 | NA | TRBV5-6 | NA | CASHILDTQYF | TGTGCCAGCCATATACTAGATACGCAGTATTTT
TRBJ2-7 | NA | TRBV29-1 | NA | CSVDGGRGQQYF | TGCAGCGTTGATGGAGGGCGGGGACAGCAGTACTTC
TRBJ1-2 | NA | TRBV7-9 | NA | CASSLIGDGYTF | TGTGCCAGCAGCTTAATCGGGGACGGCTACACCTTC
TRBJ1-4 | NA | TRBV28 | once | CASSLMGSANEKLFF | TGTGCCAGCAGTTTAATGGGTTCTGCTAATGAAAAACTGTTTTTT
TRBJ1-2 | NA | TRBV28 | few | CASSFGHGGYGYTF | TGTGCCAGCAGTTTCGGCCACGGAGGCTATGGCTACACCTTC
TRBJ2-3 | TRBD2 | TRBV9 | NA | CASSAQGLAQYTQYF | TGTGCCAGCAGCGCCCAGGGACTAGCTCAGTATACGCAGTATTTT
TRBJ1-1 | NA | TRBV5-1 | NA | CASSLTGRNTEAFF | TGCGCCAGCAGCTTGACAGGGAGGAACACTGAAGCTTTCTTT
TRBJ2-1 | NA | TRBV3-1/TRBV3-2 | NA | CASLTTISYNEQFF | TGTGCCAGTTTGACTACGATCTCCTACAATGAGCAGTTCTTC
TRBJ2-2 | TRBD2 | TRBV4-1 | NA | CASSQVRLAGGRAGELFF | TGCGCCAGCAGCCAAGTACGACTAGCGGGAGGGCGGGCCGGGGAGCTGTTTTTT
TRBJ2-7 | NA | TRBV13 | once | CASSLSWSYEQYF | TGTGCCAGCAGCCTGTCCTGGTCCTACGAGCAGTACTTC
TRBJ1-5 | TRBD1 | TRBV6-6 | NA | CASSPHDRVNNQPQHF | TGTGCCAGCAGTCCTCACGACAGGGTGAACAATCAGCCCCAGCATTTT
TRBJ2-7 | TRBD1 | TRBV11-2 | NA | CASSSEARAGGHEQYF | TGTGCCAGCAGCTCAGAGGCGCGGGCAGGGGGCCACGAGCAGTACTTC
TRBJ2-7 | TRBD2 | TRBV6-2/TRBV6-3 | NA | CASSAAYSSGYEQYF | TGTGCCAGCAGCGCGGCGTACTCTAGCGGATACGAGCAGTACTTC
TRBJ2-3 | TRBD2 | TRBV5-4 | NA | CASSLLAGAADTQYF | TGTGCCAGCAGCTTACTAGCGGGAGCTGCAGATACGCAGTATTTT
TRBJ1-5 | NA | TRBV20-1 | NA | CRMPNQPQHF | TGCAGGATGCCTAATCAGCCCCAGCATTTT
TRBJ2-7 | NA | TRBV11-3 | once | CASSSGFEQYF | TGTGCCAGCAGCTCAGGGTTCGAGCAGTACTTC